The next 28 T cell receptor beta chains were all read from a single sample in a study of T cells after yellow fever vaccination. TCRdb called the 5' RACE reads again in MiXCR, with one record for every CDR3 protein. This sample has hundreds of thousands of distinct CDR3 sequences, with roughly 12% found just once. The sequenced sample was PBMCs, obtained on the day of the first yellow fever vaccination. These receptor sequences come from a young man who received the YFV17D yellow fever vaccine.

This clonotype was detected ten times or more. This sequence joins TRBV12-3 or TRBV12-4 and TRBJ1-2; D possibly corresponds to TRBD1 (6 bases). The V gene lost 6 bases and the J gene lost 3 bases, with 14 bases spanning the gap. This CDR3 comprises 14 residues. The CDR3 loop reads CASRSGGSDYGYTF. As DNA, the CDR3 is TGTGCCAGCAGATCGGGGGGCTCGGACTATGGCTACACCTTC.

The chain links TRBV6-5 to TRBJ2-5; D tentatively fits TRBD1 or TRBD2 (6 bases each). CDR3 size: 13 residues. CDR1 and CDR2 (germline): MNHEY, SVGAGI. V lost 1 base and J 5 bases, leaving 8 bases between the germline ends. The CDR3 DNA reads TGTGCCAGCAGTTACTGGGGGGCCGAGACCCAGTACTTC. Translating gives CASSYWGAETQYF.

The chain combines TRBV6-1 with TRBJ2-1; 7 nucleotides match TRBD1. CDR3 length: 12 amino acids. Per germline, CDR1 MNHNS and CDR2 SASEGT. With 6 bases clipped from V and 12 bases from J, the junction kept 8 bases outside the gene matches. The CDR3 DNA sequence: TGTGCCAGCAGAGGAGACAGGGAAAGGCAGTTCTTC. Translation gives CASRGDRERQFF.

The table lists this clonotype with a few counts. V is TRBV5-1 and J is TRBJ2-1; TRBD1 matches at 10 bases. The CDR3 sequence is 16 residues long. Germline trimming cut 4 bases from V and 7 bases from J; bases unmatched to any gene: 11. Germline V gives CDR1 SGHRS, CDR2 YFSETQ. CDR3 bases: TGCGCCAGCAGCCCGGGCCCGCGACAGGGGGCGAATGAGCAGTTCTTC. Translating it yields CASSPGPRQGANEQFF.

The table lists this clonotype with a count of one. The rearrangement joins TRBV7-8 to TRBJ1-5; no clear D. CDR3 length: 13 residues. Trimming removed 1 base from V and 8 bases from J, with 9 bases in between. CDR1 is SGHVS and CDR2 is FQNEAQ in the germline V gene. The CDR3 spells CASSLGPNKPQHF. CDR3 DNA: TGTGCCAGCAGCTTAGGACCAAATAAGCCCCAGCATTTT.

The CDR3 DNA reads as TGTGCCAGCAGCTTAGCGTCTACCACCAGCGGGAATGAGCAGTTCTTC. This codes for CASSLASTTSGNEQFF. The rearrangement joins TRBV7-2 to TRBJ2-1; a possible D gene is TRBD2 (6 bases). The germline V gene has CDR1 SGHTA and CDR2 FQGNSA. Trimming left V 0 bases short and J 7 bases short, with 16 bases between. CDR3 length: 16 residues.

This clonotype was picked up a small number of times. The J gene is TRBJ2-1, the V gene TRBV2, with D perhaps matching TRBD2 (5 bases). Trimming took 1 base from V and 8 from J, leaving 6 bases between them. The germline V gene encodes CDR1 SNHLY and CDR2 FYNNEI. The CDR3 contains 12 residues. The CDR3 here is CASSEVGDEQFF. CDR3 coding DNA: TGTGCCAGCAGTGAAGTGGGAGATGAGCAGTTCTTC.

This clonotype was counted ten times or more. The CDR3 is CASSEGTGGYNEQFF. CDR3 coding DNA: TGTGCCAGCAGTGAGGGGACAGGGGGCTACAATGAGCAGTTCTTC. The chain has TRBV12-3 or TRBV12-4 and TRBJ2-1, with 11 positions matching TRBD1. The CDR3 sequence is 15 residues long. After removal of 5 bases from V and 3 bases from J, the junction contained 3 bases not matched to a gene.

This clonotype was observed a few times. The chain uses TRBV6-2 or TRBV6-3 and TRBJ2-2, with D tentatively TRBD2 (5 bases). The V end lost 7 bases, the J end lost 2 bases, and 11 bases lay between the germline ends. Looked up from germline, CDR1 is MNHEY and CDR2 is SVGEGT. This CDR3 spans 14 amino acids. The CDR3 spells CASNPGTNTGELFF. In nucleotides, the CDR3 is TGTGCCAGCAATCCGGGAACAAACACCGGGGAGCTGTTTTTT.

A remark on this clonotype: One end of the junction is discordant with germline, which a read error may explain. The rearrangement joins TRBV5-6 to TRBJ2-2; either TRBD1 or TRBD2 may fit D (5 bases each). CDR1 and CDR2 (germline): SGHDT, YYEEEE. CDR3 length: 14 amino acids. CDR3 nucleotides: TGTGCCATCGGCCCCGGAGTCCTCACCGGGGCGCTGCTTTTT. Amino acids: CAIGPGVLTGALLF.

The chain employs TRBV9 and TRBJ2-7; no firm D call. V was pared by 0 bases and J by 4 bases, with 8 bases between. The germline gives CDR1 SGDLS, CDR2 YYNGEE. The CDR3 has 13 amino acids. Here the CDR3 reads CASSVASEYEQYF. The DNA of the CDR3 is TGTGCCAGCAGCGTAGCTTCCGAGTACGAGCAGTACTTC.

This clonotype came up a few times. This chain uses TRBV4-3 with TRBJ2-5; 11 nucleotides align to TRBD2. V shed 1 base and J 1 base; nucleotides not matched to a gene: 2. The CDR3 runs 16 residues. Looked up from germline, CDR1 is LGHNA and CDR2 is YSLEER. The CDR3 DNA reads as TGCGCCAGCAGCCAAGTAGCGGGGGGGCCCCAAGAGACCCAGTACTTC. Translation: CASSQVAGGPQETQYF.

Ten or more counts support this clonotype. CDR3: CASSLAGTGSYEQYF. CDR3 coding DNA: TGTGCCAGCAGCCTCGCCGGGACAGGATCCTACGAGCAGTACTTC. The rearrangement uses TRBV9 and TRBJ2-7, with 8 bases fitting TRBD1. CDR1 is SGDLS, CDR2 YYNGEE, per germline. J lost 1 base, V lost 4 bases, and 7 bases had no gene match. The CDR3 has 15 amino acids.

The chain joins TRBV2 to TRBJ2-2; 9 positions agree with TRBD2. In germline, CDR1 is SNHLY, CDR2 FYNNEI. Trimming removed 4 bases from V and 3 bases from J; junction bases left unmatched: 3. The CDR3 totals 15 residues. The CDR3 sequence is CASSVASGDTGELFF. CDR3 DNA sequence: TGTGCCAGCAGTGTGGCTAGCGGGGACACCGGGGAGCTGTTTTTT.

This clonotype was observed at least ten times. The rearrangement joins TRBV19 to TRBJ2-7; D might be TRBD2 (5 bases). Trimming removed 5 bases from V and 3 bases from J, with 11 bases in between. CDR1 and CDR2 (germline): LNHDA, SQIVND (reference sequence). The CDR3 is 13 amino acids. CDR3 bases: TGTGCCAGTAGTCTGGGAGCAGGCTACGAGCAGTACTTC. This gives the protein CASSLGAGYEQYF.

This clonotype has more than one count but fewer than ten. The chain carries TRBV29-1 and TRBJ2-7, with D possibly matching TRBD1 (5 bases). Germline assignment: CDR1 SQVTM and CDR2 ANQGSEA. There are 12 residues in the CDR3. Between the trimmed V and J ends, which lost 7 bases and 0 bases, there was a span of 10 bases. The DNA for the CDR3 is TGCAGCGCAACGGACATCTCCTACGAGCAGTACTTC. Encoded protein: CSATDISYEQYF.

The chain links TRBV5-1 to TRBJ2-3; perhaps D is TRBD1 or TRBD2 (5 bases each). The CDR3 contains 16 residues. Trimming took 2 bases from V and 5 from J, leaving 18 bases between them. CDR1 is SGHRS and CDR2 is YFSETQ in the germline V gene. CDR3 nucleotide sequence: TGCGCCAGCAGCTTCCCCATAGAACAGGCGGGAGATACGCAGTATTTT. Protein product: CASSFPIEQAGDTQYF.

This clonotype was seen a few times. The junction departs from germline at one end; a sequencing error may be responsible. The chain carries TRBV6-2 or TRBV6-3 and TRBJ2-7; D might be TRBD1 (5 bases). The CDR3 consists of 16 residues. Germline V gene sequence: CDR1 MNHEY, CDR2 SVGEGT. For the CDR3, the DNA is TGTGCCAGCAGTGACTCAGGCAGGGCAGTAGACTACGAGCAGTACTTC. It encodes CASSDSGRAVDYEQYF.

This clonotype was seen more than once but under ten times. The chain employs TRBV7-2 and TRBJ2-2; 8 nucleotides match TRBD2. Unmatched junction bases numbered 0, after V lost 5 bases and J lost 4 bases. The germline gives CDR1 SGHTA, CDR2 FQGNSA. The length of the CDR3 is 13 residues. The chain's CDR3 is CASSGLATGELFF. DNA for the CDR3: TGTGCCAGCAGCGGACTAGCCACCGGGGAGCTGTTTTTT.

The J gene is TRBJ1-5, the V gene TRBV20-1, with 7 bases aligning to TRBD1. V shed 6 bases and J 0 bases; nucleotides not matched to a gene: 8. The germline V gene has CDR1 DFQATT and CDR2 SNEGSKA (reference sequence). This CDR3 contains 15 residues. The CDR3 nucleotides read TGCAGTGCGGGACAGACCGAAAATAGCAATCAGCCCCAGCATTTT. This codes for CSAGQTENSNQPQHF.

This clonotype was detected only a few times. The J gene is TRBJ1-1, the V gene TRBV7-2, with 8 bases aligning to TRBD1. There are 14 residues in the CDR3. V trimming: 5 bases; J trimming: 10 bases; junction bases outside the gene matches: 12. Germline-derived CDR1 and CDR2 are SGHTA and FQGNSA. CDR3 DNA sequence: TGTGCCAGCAGCCCTCCAGGACAGGGTTCAACAGCTTTCTTT. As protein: CASSPPGQGSTAFF.

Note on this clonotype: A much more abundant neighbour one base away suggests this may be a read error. The CDR3 DNA follows: TGTGCCAGCAGCGTCTGGGAGACCCAGTACTTC. Translating gives CASSVWETQYF. The chain recombines TRBV7-6 with TRBJ2-5; D gene ambiguous. This CDR3 is built from 11 residues. Trimming shortened V by 5 bases and J by 5 bases, and 6 bases separated the two germline ends. Germline V gives CDR1 SGHVS, CDR2 FNYEAQ.

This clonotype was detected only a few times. The CDR3 loop reads CSGTGGNDGETQYF. For the CDR3, the DNA is TGCAGCGGGACAGGGGGCAATGATGGGGAGACCCAGTACTTC. V and J are TRBV29-1 and TRBJ2-5; 11 bases align to TRBD1. V dropped 7 bases and J dropped 5; count of bases not matched to a gene: 9. The CDR3 spans 14 residues. Germline V gene data show CDR1 as SQVTM and CDR2 as ANQGSEA.

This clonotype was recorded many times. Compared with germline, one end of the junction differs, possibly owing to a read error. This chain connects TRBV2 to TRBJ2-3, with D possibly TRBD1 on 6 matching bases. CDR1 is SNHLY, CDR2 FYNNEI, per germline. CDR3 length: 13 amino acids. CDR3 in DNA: TGTGCCAGCAGGGAAGGACAGACAGATACGCAGTATTTT. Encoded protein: CASREGQTDTQYF.

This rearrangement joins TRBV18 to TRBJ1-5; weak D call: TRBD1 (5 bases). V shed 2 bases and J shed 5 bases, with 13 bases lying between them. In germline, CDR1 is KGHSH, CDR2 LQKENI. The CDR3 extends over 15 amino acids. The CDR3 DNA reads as TGTGCCAGCTCACCAGCCGGGGCTCCCTATCAGCCCCAGCATTTT. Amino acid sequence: CASSPAGAPYQPQHF.

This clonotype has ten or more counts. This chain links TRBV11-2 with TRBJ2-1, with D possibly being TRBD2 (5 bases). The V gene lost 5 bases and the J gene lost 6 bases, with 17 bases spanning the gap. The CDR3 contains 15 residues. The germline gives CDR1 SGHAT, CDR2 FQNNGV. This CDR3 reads CASSRRGPQRNEQFF. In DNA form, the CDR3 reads TGTGCCAGCAGCCGACGGGGTCCGCAGCGCAATGAGCAGTTCTTC.

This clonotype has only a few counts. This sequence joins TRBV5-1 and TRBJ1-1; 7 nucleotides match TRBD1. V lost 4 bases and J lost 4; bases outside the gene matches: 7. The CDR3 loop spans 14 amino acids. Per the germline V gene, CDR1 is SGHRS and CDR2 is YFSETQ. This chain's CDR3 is CASSPQGIGTEAFF. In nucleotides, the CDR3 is TGCGCCAGCAGCCCACAGGGGATCGGCACTGAAGCTTTCTTT.

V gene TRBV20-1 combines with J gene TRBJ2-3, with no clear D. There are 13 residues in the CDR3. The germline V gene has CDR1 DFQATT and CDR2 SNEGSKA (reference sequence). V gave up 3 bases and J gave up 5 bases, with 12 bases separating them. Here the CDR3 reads CSASRAPIDTQYF. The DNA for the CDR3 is TGCAGTGCTAGTAGAGCCCCGATAGATACGCAGTATTTT.